This entry lists 4 T cell receptor beta chains sequenced from one sample in a study of blood T cell repertoires in COVID-19 (TCRdb year 2020). Library generation was performed with the immunoSEQ multiplex PCR assay. TCRdb re-hosts the immuneACCESS table, in-frame sequences only. Its copies lack some clones; in the studies checked, an unresolved V gene accounts for under half of them, and the cause for the rest is not known. The sample table records roughly 81,000 clones; 85% to 90% of these occur just once. The ten largest account for around 5% of the sample. The sequencing input was peripheral blood. The receptors shown here come from a man aged 35 to 55 with acute or convalescent COVID-19.

This rearrangement joins TRBV19 to TRBJ1-4; weak D call: TRBD1 (5 bases). CDR3 size: 19 residues. V lost 8 bases to trimming and J lost 4 bases, with 29 bases between them. CDR1 is LNHDA and CDR2 is SQIVND in the germline V gene (reference sequence). CDR3 in amino acids: CASSRSGRAGAHDNEKLFF. The CDR3 region has the DNA TGTGCCAGTTCCAGGTCAGGGAGGGCCGGAGCCCATGATAATGAAAAACTGTTTTTT.

This clone was observed a few times. The V gene is TRBV3-1 (or the pseudogene TRBV3-2), the J gene TRBJ1-3; TRBD1 agrees at 8 bases. The V gene end was trimmed by 6 bases and the J gene end by 0 bases; junction bases not matched to a gene: 4. The CDR3 runs 15 residues. Germline V gene data show CDR1 as LGHDT and CDR2 as YNNKEL (reference sequence). The CDR3 DNA reads TGTGCCAGCAGGACGACAGGGGCCTCTGGAAACACCATATATTTT. Its protein is CASRTTGASGNTIYF.

The rearrangement joins TRBV3-1 (or the pseudogene TRBV3-2) to TRBJ2-1, with TRBD2 matching over 8 bases. V trimming: 6 bases; J trimming: 0 bases; junction bases outside the gene matches: 13. Germline V lookup: CDR1 LGHDT, CDR2 YNNKEL (reference sequence). CDR3 length: 18 amino acids. CDR3 nucleotides: TGTGCCAGCAGTCGACTAGCGCTAGCATTGAGCTCCTACAATGAGCAGTTCTTC. As protein: CASSRLALALSSYNEQFF.

The rearrangement uses TRBV15 and TRBJ1-2, with unresolved D. V shed 5 bases and J shed 2 bases, with 15 bases lying between them. This CDR3 comprises 15 residues. Germline V gene lookup returns CDR1 LNHNV and CDR2 YYDKDF (reference sequence). The CDR3 DNA reads as TGTGCCACCAGCGACCGGACTGTAGGGAACTATGGCTACACCTTC. This translates into CATSDRTVGNYGYTF.